The T cell receptor (beta chain) described here comes from a study of regulatory T cells in long-lasting Graves disease. Findings and caveats of the study: Sampling was limited to peripheral blood rather than thyroid tissue. Under persistent disease, TRBV28, TRBJ1-2 and TRBJ2-5 were used preferentially.

According to the study, TCR beta libraries were built with iRepertoire HTBI primers and CDR3-region Arm-PCR. MiXCR was run by TCRdb on the multiplex PCR reads, yielding one entry per CDR3 protein. The sample shows 650,000 to 700,000 distinct CDR3 sequences, about 30% of them seen only once. Per germline, CDR1 SGHAT and CDR2 FQNNGV. This CDR3 contains 11 residues. The germline V and J ends were trimmed by 5 bases and 7 bases, with 8 bases remaining between them. Time point meaning: persistent/refractory GD, antithyroid drugs over 5 years with positive TRAb. TCR sequences were obtained from RNA taken from PBMCs. This clonotype has a count of ten or more. Its antigen remains unidentified.

The receptor's source is a female donor with Graves disease. Sample: peripheral blood mononuclear cells (PBMCs), taken when the disease was refractory, from a patient treated with antithyroid drugs. The V call is TRBV11-2, the J call TRBJ1-1, with D hard to call. Written as DNA, the CDR3 is TGTGCCAGCAGCCTAGGCTATGAAGCTTTCTTT. Amino acid sequence: CASSLGYEAFF. The entire variable domain, with the rest obtained from reference TRBV11-2 and TRBJ1-1, is as follows: EAGVAQSPRYKIIEKRQSVAFWCNPISGHATLYWYQQILGQGPKLLIQFQNNGVVDDSQLPKDRFSAERLKGVDSTLKIQPAKLEDSAVYLCASSLGYEAFFGQGTRLTVV.